The rows below give T cell receptor beta chains drawn from one sample of a study of CD8 T cells in ankylosing spondylitis. TCRdb re-analysed the 5' RACE reads in MiXCR, keeping a single row per CDR3 protein. The table lists 450,000 to 550,000 distinct CDR3 sequences, approximately 5% of them singletons, with roughly 3.2% in the top ten. The sample taken for sequencing was blood, either unsorted or a sorted T cell fraction (not recorded which). All receptors come from a male donor with ankylosing spondylitis. Both conserved end residues are part of each CDR3. A D gene is named only where the DNA matches it firmly. A row's size may be missing; if present it is once, few, many or a size class.

many,NA,TRBJ2-3,TRBV11-2,TGTGCCAGCAGCTTGAAAGGGGCGAGCACAGATACGCAGTATTTT,CASSLKGASTDTQYF
many,NA,TRBJ2-1,TRBV7-9,TGTGCCAGCAGCCTCCTACAGAGCTCCTACAATGAGCAGTTCTTC,CASSLLQSSYNEQFF
many,NA,TRBJ2-7,TRBV5-1,TGCGCCAGCAGCCTGACCGGGACCCTATCCTACGAGCAGTACTTC,CASSLTGTLSYEQYF
few,TRBD2,TRBJ2-1,TRBV2,TGTGCCAGCAGCGAACTAGCGTGGGCTGAGCAGTTCTTC,CASSELAWAEQFF
many,NA,TRBJ2-7,TRBV12-3/TRBV12-4,TGTGCCAGCAGTTTTCGAAAGAGCTCCTACGAGCAGTACTTC,CASSFRKSSYEQYF
many,NA,TRBJ2-1,TRBV4-3,TGCGCCAGCAGCCAAGATCTCGGAGTGCGTGATGAGCAGTTCTTC,CASSQDLGVRDEQFF
many,NA,TRBJ1-5,TRBV6-1,TGTGCCAGCAGTGAAGCGCTGGGGGGCAATCAGCCCCAGCATTTT,CASSEALGGNQPQHF
many,NA,TRBJ2-7,TRBV7-2,TGTGCCAGCAGCCGGGACGATCGCTACGAGCAGTACTTC,CASSRDDRYEQYF
many,NA,TRBJ1-4,TRBV5-1,TGCGCCAGCAGCTTGGAGACAGCCCTAGATGAAAAACTGTTTTTT,CASSLETALDEKLFF
many,NA,TRBJ2-3,TRBV5-1,TGCGCCAGCAGCCCCCGTAGCACAGGAGGCACAGATACGCAGTATTTT,CASSPRSTGGTDTQYF
many,NA,TRBJ1-2,TRBV6-5,TGTGCCAGCAGGGGATCCTATGGCTACACCTTC,CASRGSYGYTF
NA,TRBD1,TRBJ2-2,TRBV7-8,TGTGCCAGCAGCACCTACAGGGGGAGAGTAGCCGGGAACACCGGGGAGCTGTTTTTT,CASSTYRGRVAGNTGELFF
many,NA,TRBJ2-3,TRBV7-2,TGTGCCAGCAGCCCCCGGAGGGGGGGAGATACGCAGTATTTT,CASSPRRGGDTQYF
many,NA,TRBJ1-5,TRBV20-1,TGCAGTGCAAGAATCGGGAGCCAGCCCCAGCATTTT,CSARIGSQPQHF
many,NA,TRBJ2-3,TRBV7-2,TGTGCCAGCAGCTTACAAACCGCAGATACGCAGTATTTT,CASSLQTADTQYF
NA,NA,TRBJ1-1,TRBV7-9,TGTGCCAGCAGTACCTCAATTTGGACTGAAGCTCTCTTT,CASSTSIWTEALF
many,TRBD2,TRBJ2-2,TRBV4-1,TGCGCCAGCAGCCAAGATCTGCGGGAGGGTCCCGGGGAGCTGTTTTTT,CASSQDLREGPGELFF
few,TRBD1,TRBJ2-7,TRBV7-9,TGTGCCAGCAGCTTAGCCCCCGGGACAGGGATCTCCTACGAGCAGTACTTC,CASSLAPGTGISYEQYF
many,NA,TRBJ2-7,TRBV7-3,TGTGCCAGCAGCGCCGGTGGGAACTCCTACGAGCAGTACTTC,CASSAGGNSYEQYF
many,TRBD1,TRBJ2-7,TRBV6-1,TGTGCCAGCAGTAGGGGACAGGGGAATGGCGAGCAGTACTTC,CASSRGQGNGEQYF
many,TRBD1,TRBJ2-1,TRBV6-1,TGTGCCAGCAGCCTGGACAGGTTTCCCTACAATGAGCAGTTCTTC,CASSLDRFPYNEQFF
many,NA,TRBJ1-2,TRBV10-3,TGTGCCATCAGTGAGTCTCGGACCGAGTCTAACTATGGCTACACCTTC,CAISESRTESNYGYTF
many,TRBD1,TRBJ1-5,TRBV29-1,TGCAGCGCGAAGACAGGGGGGGAAGGTCAGCCCCAGCATTTT,CSAKTGGEGQPQHF
many,NA,TRBJ1-1,TRBV29-1,TGCAGCGTTGAAGATCGAGGGGCTCACACTGAAGCTTTCTTT,CSVEDRGAHTEAFF
many,TRBD1,TRBJ2-3,TRBV29-1,TGCAGCGTCGAACCGACAGGGCTATCAGATACGCAGTATTTT,CSVEPTGLSDTQYF
many,NA,TRBJ2-5,TRBV10-3,TGTGCCATCAGTGAACCAGGGCCGATGGAGACCCAGTACTTC,CAISEPGPMETQYF
many,NA,TRBJ2-7,TRBV7-9,TGTGCCAGCAGTTTCAGCTCCTACGAGCAGTACTTC,CASSFSSYEQYF
many,NA,TRBJ2-7,TRBV24-1,TGTGCCACCAGTGCCTCACCCTCCTACGAGCAGTACTTC,CATSASPSYEQYF
many,NA,TRBJ2-5,TRBV20-1,TGCAGTGCTAGAGTTACCCCTCGAGAGACCCAGTACTTC,CSARVTPRETQYF
NA,NA,TRBJ2-7,TRBV7-9,TGTGCCAGCAGCTTCGACCAGTCCTTCCGCGAGCAGTACTTC,CASSFDQSFREQYF
many,NA,TRBJ2-3,TRBV12-3/TRBV12-4,TGTGCCAGCGACCCGGGCCCCACCCCGAACACAGATACGCAGTATTTT,CASDPGPTPNTDTQYF
many,TRBD1,TRBJ2-7,TRBV20-1,TGCAGTGCTAGTCGGGACAGGGGAAACGAGCAGTACTTC,CSASRDRGNEQYF
many,TRBD1,TRBJ2-2,TRBV20-1,TGCAGTGCTAGAGAGAGGACAGGGGAGGTGGCGGGAGACAGCACCGGGGAGCTGTTTTTT,CSARERTGEVAGDSTGELFF
few,NA,TRBJ2-5,TRBV7-2,TGTGCCAGCAGCCAGGGCGGCGGAGGCGGAGGGGAGACCCAGTACTTC,CASSQGGGGGGETQYF